Shown below are 28 T cell receptor beta chains from a single sample sequenced in a study of T cells in localized non-small cell lung cancer. Here immunoSEQ multiplex PCR was the method, and the copy in TCRdb shows in-frame clones only, minus some. The profile shows about 25,000 clones, more than 85% of them singletons. The specimen comprised peripheral blood, sampled before any cancer treatment. The receptors here all came from a woman aged 40-75 years with stage I lung adenocarcinoma.

The chain combines TRBV6-1 with TRBJ2-7, with 8 bases lining up with TRBD1. CDR1 MNHNS and CDR2 SASEGT come from the germline V gene. V trimming: 8 bases; J trimming: 4 bases; junction bases outside the gene matches: 10. The CDR3 consists of 14 residues. CDR3 DNA: TGTGCCAGCGGGACAGGTGCCTTATCTTACGAGCAGTACTTC. Its translation: CASGTGALSYEQYF.

The CDR3 region is CASSYSGGRTEAFF. CDR3 bases: TGTGCCAGCAGTTACTCAGGGGGCCGAACTGAAGCTTTCTTT. This chain links TRBV6-5 with TRBJ1-1, with 7 bases matching TRBD1. Germline values: CDR1 MNHEY, CDR2 SVGAGI. The CDR3 contains 14 residues. V lost 0 bases, J lost 5 bases, and 3 bases stayed unmatched.

This chain connects TRBV6-5 to TRBJ2-7; the match to TRBD2 covers 8 bases. CDR3 length: 16 amino acids. V lost 4 bases, J lost 4 bases, and 12 bases stayed unmatched. Germline lookup yields CDR1 MNHEY and CDR2 SVGAGI. The CDR3 sequence: CASSLGLGLVSYEQYF. In nucleotides, the CDR3 is TGTGCCAGCAGTTTAGGGCTGGGACTAGTGTCGTACGAGCAGTACTTC.

Written as DNA, the CDR3 is TGTGCCAGCTCGTACTGCGTACCAGGAACCTATGGCTACACCTTC. It specifies CASSYCVPGTYGYTF. V usage is TRBV5-4 and J usage is TRBJ1-2; D gene uncertain. Germline values: CDR1 SGHNT, CDR2 YYREEE (reference sequence). The ends were cut back, 7 bases at V and 4 bases at J, with 20 bases in the middle. CDR3 length: 15 residues.

The sample holds one count of this clone. This chain connects TRBV5-6 to TRBJ2-2; the match to TRBD1 covers 8 bases. This CDR3 comprises 16 residues. Looked up from germline, CDR1 is SGHDT and CDR2 is YYEEEE. Losses at the gene ends were 3 bases for V and 1 base for J; bases not matched to a gene: 5. CDR3 coding DNA: TGTGCCAGCAGCTCGATTGGGACAGGGAACACCGGGGAGCTGTTTTTT. Translated: CASSSIGTGNTGELFF.

The rearrangement links TRBV5-4 to TRBJ2-3; D is perhaps TRBD2 (6 bases). The CDR3 covers 16 residues. Trimming took 4 bases from V and 2 from J, leaving 17 bases between them. CDR1 and CDR2 from the germline V gene are SGHNT and YYREEE (reference sequence). The CDR3 DNA follows: TGTGCCAGCAGCCTCGGGAGTGGAGGGAACACAGATACGCAGTATTTT. Residues: CASSLGSGGNTDTQYF. The variable domain in full, with the rest retrieved from reference TRBV5-4 and TRBJ2-3, is ETGVTQSPTHLIKTRGQQVTLRCSSQSGHNTVSWYQQALGQGPQFIFQYYREEENGRGNFPPRFSGLQFPNYSSELNVNALELDDSALYLCASSLGSGGNTDTQYFGPGTRLTVL.

The V gene is TRBV11-3, the J gene TRBJ2-7; 8 nucleotides align to TRBD2. The length of the CDR3 is 15 residues. J was trimmed by 5 bases and V by 3 bases; bases with no gene match: 9. The germline V gene encodes CDR1 SGHNT and CDR2 YENEEA. In nucleotides, the CDR3 is TGTGCCAGCAGCTTCGCAAGCGGGAGTGGCCACGAGCAGTACTTC. This gives the protein CASSFASGSGHEQYF.

The chain recombines TRBV28 with TRBJ2-5; D ambiguous. The CDR3 totals 18 residues. Germline V gives CDR1 MDHEN, CDR2 SYDVKM. V gave up 2 bases and J gave up 1 base, with 20 bases separating them. CDR3 sequence: CASSLNAKVRKPQETQYF. The CDR3 coding sequence is TGTGCCAGCAGTTTAAACGCTAAGGTCCGAAAACCCCAAGAGACCCAGTACTTC.

This chain links TRBV4-1 with TRBJ2-1, with 8 nucleotides matching TRBD2. The CDR3 loop spans 16 amino acids. The germline CDR1 and CDR2 sequences are MGHRA and YSYEKL. Trimming removed 1 base from V and 7 bases from J; junction bases left unmatched: 9. The DNA for the CDR3 is TGCGCCAGCAGCCAAGTTGGGACTAGAGGTGAGAATGAGCAGTTCTTC. Translated, it gives CASSQVGTRGENEQFF.

The chain employs TRBV28 and TRBJ1-1; no clear D gene. The V gene lost 10 bases and the J gene lost 1 base, with 13 bases spanning the gap. The CDR3 totals 13 residues. Per germline, CDR1 MDHEN and CDR2 SYDVKM. As DNA, the CDR3 is TGTGCCACCCATATGGGTTGGAACACTGAAGCTTTCTTT. As protein: CATHMGWNTEAFF.

The V call is TRBV5-1, the J call TRBJ2-1, with D possibly being TRBD2 (6 bases). Germline lookup yields CDR1 SGHRS and CDR2 YFSETQ. This CDR3 has 14 residues. The V and J ends lost 4 bases and 1 base respectively, with 9 bases between them. The DNA of the CDR3 is TGCGCCAGCAGCACTAGCTGGTCCTACAATGAGCAGTTCTTC. Translating gives CASSTSWSYNEQFF.

The genes are TRBV7-2 and TRBJ2-3; no firm D call. Germline CDR1 reads SGHTA; CDR2 reads FQGNSA. Deletions cut 1 base from V and 6 bases from J, with 8 bases between. The CDR3 spans 13 residues. CDR3 nucleotide sequence: TGTGCCAGCAGCTTAGGTGACTGGGATACGCAGTATTTT. Encoded protein: CASSLGDWDTQYF. The whole variable domain, filled in from reference TRBV7-2 and TRBJ2-3, reads GAGVSQSPSNKVTEKGKDVELRCDPISGHTALYWYRQSLGQGLEFLIYFQGNSAPDKSGLPSDRFSAERTGGSVSTLTIQRTQQEDSAVYLCASSLGDWDTQYFGPGTRLTVL.

This sequence joins TRBV7-9 and TRBJ1-1; maybe TRBD1 (5 bases). The V gene lost 8 bases and the J gene lost 0 bases, with 7 bases spanning the gap. CDR3 length: 12 amino acids. Germline-derived CDR1 and CDR2 are SEHNR and FQNEAQ (reference sequence). As DNA, the CDR3 is TGTGCCAGCGGGACGTTGAACACTGAAGCTTTCTTT. Protein sequence: CASGTLNTEAFF.

V usage is TRBV2 and J usage is TRBJ2-7; TRBD1 aligns across 9 bases. Germline assignment: CDR1 SNHLY and CDR2 FYNNEI. With V trimmed by 5 bases and J by 3 bases, 5 bases remained unmatched. The CDR3 length is 14 residues. This CDR3 is CASSPGTGNYEQYF. CDR3 in DNA: TGTGCCAGCAGTCCCGGGACAGGGAACTACGAGCAGTACTTC. Drawing the rest from reference TRBV2 and TRBJ2-7, the complete variable domain is EPEVTQTPSHQVTQMGQEVILRCVPISNHLYFYWYRQILGQKVEFLVSFYNNEISEKSEIFDDQFSVERPDGSNFTLKIRSTKLEDSAMYFCASSPGTGNYEQYFGPGTRLTVT.

Here the CDR3 reads CASSRSNPNQPQHF. CDR3 sequence (DNA): TGTGCCAGCAGCCGCTCGAACCCAAATCAGCCCCAGCATTTT. The gene calls are TRBV7-9 and TRBJ1-5; D is ambiguous. The CDR3 extends over 14 amino acids. In germline, CDR1 is SEHNR, CDR2 FQNEAQ (reference sequence). The V gene lost 5 bases and the J gene lost 4 bases, with 12 bases spanning the gap.

V gene TRBV5-1 combines with J gene TRBJ2-3, with no clear D. The CDR3 has 14 residues. Trimming removed 3 bases at V and 2 bases at J, with 10 bases between. Germline assignment: CDR1 SGHRS and CDR2 YFSETQ. CDR3 residues: CASSWSMVTDTQYF. CDR3 DNA sequence: TGCGCCAGCAGCTGGTCGATGGTCACAGATACGCAGTATTTT.

V is TRBV9 and J is TRBJ2-1, with a weak D call TRBD1 (5 bases). Trimming cost V 1 base and J 9 bases, with 11 bases left between them. The length of the CDR3 is 13 residues. CDR1 is SGDLS, CDR2 YYNGEE, per germline. The CDR3 loop is CASSVPGRGEQFF. The CDR3 region has the DNA TGTGCCAGCAGCGTACCAGGGCGAGGTGAGCAGTTCTTC.

J is TRBJ2-2 and V is TRBV6-6; D remains unclear. CDR3 length: 14 amino acids. Per germline, CDR1 MNHNY and CDR2 SVGAGI (reference sequence). Trimming shortened V by 6 bases and J by 0 bases, and 8 bases separated the two germline ends. CDR3 bases: TGTGCCAGCAGGGGTGGTACGAACACCGGGGAGCTGTTTTTT. Protein product: CASRGGTNTGELFF.

This chain connects TRBV7-9 to TRBJ2-7; 7 nucleotides agree with TRBD1. Trimming took 1 base from V and 5 from J; bases not matched to a gene: 8. Germline values: CDR1 SEHNR, CDR2 FQNEAQ (reference sequence). This CDR3 is built from 15 residues. The CDR3, as DNA: TGTGCCAGCAGCTTAGTCCCGACAGGGAAGGACGAGCAGTACTTC. This encodes CASSLVPTGKDEQYF.

The chain is built from TRBV7-2 and TRBJ2-2; TRBD2 aligns across 10 bases. V lost 4 bases to trimming and J lost 0 bases; unmatched junction nucleotides: 8. Germline lookup yields CDR1 SGHTA and CDR2 FQGNSA. The CDR3 is 18 residues long. The CDR3 sequence: CASSSPWTSGANTGELFF. The CDR3 DNA reads TGTGCCAGCAGCTCCCCGTGGACTAGCGGAGCGAACACCGGGGAGCTGTTTTTT.

J is TRBJ2-1 and V is TRBV11-2; tentatively, D is TRBD1 (5 bases). The CDR3 sequence is 15 residues long. Trimming shortened V by 1 base and J by 3 bases, and 10 bases separated the two germline ends. Germline values: CDR1 SGHAT, CDR2 FQNNGV. The CDR3 spells CASSLVVGLYNEQFF. CDR3 sequence (DNA): TGTGCCAGCAGCTTAGTAGTGGGGCTCTACAATGAGCAGTTCTTC.

The CDR3 DNA reads TGTGCCAGCAGTTTCTCCGGGGTTTATGGCTACACCTTC. Translation: CASSFSGVYGYTF. V usage is TRBV28 and J usage is TRBJ1-2; D gene unclear. V shed 3 bases and J shed 5 bases, with 10 bases lying between them. Germline lookup yields CDR1 MDHEN and CDR2 SYDVKM. The CDR3 has 13 residues.

The chain combines TRBV18 with TRBJ2-3; possibly TRBD1 for D (6 bases). V was cut by 3 bases and J by 1 base, with 8 bases left in between. The CDR3 totals 14 residues. Germline CDR1 is KGHSH and CDR2 is LQKENI. This CDR3 is CASSPDSRTDTQYF. CDR3 bases: TGTGCCAGCTCACCGGACAGTCGCACAGATACGCAGTATTTT.

The chain recombines TRBV19 with TRBJ2-7; 11 bases are a match to TRBD2. With V trimmed by 4 bases and J by 3 bases, 14 bases remained unmatched. Germline V gene data show CDR1 as LNHDA and CDR2 as SQIVND (reference sequence). This CDR3 spans 18 amino acids. Here the CDR3 reads CASSSTETSGKFLYEQYF. The CDR3 bases are TGTGCCAGTAGTAGTACCGAGACTAGCGGGAAATTTCTCTACGAGCAGTACTTC.

The J gene is TRBJ2-2, the V gene TRBV10-2, with D maybe TRBD2 (6 bases). The CDR3 runs to 13 residues. Trimming cost V 6 bases and J 4 bases, with 9 bases left between them. CDR1 is WSHSY, CDR2 SAAADI, per germline. CDR3 protein: CASSRESTGELFF. CDR3 in DNA: TGCGCCAGCAGCCGGGAGAGCACCGGGGAGCTGTTTTTT.

This rearrangement joins TRBV28 to TRBJ2-2; D remains ambiguous. V was shortened by 3 bases and J by 2 bases, with 7 bases between the two germline ends. This CDR3 region has 14 residues. Per germline, CDR1 MDHEN and CDR2 SYDVKM. CDR3 nucleotides: TGTGCCAGCAGTTTCGTACTTAACACCGGGGAGCTGTTTTTT. Protein product: CASSFVLNTGELFF.

This sequence joins TRBV7-2 and TRBJ1-3; D gene ambiguous. The germline gives CDR1 SGHTA, CDR2 FQGNSA. Trimming removed 1 base at V and 0 bases at J, with 16 bases between. This CDR3 comprises 18 residues. The CDR3 DNA sequence: TGTGCCAGCAGCTTAGTGGGCGGCGGGAGCAACTCTGGAAACACCATATATTTT. Translation gives CASSLVGGGSNSGNTIYF.

The chain employs TRBV6-1 and TRBJ1-4, with D uncertain. CDR1 and CDR2 (germline): MNHNS, SASEGT. Trimming took 6 bases from V and 2 from J, leaving 13 bases between them. This CDR3 has 15 amino acids. The CDR3 coding sequence is TGTGCCAGCAGCATGGGGATAGGGACTAATGAAAAACTGTTTTTT. Residues: CASSMGIGTNEKLFF.